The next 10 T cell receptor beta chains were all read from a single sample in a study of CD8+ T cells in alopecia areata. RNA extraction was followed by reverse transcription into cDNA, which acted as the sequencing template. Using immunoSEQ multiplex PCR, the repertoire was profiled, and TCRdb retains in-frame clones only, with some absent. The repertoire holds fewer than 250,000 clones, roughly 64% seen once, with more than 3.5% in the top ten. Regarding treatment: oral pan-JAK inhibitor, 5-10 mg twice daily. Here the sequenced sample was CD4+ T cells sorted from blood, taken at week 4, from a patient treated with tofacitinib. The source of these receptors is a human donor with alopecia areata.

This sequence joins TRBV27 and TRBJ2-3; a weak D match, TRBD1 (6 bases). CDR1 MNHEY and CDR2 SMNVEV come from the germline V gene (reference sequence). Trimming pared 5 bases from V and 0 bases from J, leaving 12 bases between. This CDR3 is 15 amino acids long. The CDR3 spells CASSPGQRSTDTQYF. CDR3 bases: TGTGCCAGCAGTCCCGGACAGCGAAGCACAGATACGCAGTATTTT.

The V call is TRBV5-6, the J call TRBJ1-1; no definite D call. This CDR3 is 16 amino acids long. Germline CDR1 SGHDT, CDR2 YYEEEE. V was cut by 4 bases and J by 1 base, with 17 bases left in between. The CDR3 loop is CASSPPPFEGNTEAFF. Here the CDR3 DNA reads TGTGCCAGCAGCCCCCCACCTTTCGAGGGGAACACTGAAGCTTTCTTT.

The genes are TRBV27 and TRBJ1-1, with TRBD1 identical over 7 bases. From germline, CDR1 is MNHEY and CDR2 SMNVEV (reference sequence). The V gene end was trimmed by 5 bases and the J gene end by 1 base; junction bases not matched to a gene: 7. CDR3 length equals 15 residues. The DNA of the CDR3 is TGTGCCAGCAGTCTGACCGGGACAGCGAACACTGAAGCTTTCTTT. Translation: CASSLTGTANTEAFF.

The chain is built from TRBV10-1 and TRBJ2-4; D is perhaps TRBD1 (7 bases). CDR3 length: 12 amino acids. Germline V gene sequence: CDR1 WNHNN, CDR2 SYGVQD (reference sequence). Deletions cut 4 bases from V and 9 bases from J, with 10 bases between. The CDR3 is CASSVQGGIQYF. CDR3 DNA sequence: TGCGCCAGCAGTGTCCAGGGGGGCATTCAGTACTTC.

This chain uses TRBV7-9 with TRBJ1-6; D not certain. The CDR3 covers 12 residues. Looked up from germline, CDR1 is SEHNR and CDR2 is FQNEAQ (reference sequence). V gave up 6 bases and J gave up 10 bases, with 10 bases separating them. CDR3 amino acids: CASRTQTSPLHF. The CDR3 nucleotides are TGTGCCAGCAGGACGCAGACATCACCCCTCCACTTT.

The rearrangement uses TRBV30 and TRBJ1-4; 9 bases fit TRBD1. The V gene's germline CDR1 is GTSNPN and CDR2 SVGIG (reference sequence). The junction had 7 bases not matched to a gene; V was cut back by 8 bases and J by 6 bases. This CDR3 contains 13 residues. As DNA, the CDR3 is TGTGCCCTTACAGGGGGCGGTTATGAAAAACTGTTTTTT. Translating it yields CALTGGGYEKLFF. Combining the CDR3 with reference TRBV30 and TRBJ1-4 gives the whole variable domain SQTIHQWPATLVQPVGSPLSLECTVEGTSNPNLYWYRQAAGRGLQLLFYSVGIGQISSEVPQNLSASRPQDRQFILSSKKLLLSDSGFYLCALTGGGYEKLFFGSGTQLSVL.

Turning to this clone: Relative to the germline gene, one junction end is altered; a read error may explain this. Written as DNA, the CDR3 is TGTGCCTGGAGGAGGGGTGAAACTTTCTTT. It specifies CAWRRGETFF. The chain employs TRBV30 and TRBJ1-1, with D possibly being TRBD1 (5 bases). CDR3 length: 10 residues. The V gene's germline CDR1 is GTSNPN and CDR2 SVGIG (reference sequence).

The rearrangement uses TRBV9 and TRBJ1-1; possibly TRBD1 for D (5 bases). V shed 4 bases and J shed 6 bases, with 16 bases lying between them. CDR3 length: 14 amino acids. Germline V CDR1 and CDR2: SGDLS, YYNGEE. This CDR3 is CASSPPERGAEAFF. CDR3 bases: TGTGCCAGCAGCCCACCCGAGAGGGGCGCTGAAGCTTTCTTT.

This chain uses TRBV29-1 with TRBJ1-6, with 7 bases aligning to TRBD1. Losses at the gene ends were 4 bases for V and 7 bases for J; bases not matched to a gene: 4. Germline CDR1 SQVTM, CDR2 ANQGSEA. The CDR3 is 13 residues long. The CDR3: CSVATGENSPLHF. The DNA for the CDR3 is TGCAGCGTTGCAACAGGGGAAAATTCACCCCTCCACTTT. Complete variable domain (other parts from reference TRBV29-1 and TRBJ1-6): SAVISQKPSRDICQRGTSLTIQCQVDSQVTMMFWYRQQPGQSLTLIATANQGSEATYESGFVIDKFPISRPNLTFSTLTVSNMSPEDSSIYLCSVATGENSPLHFGNGTRLTVT.

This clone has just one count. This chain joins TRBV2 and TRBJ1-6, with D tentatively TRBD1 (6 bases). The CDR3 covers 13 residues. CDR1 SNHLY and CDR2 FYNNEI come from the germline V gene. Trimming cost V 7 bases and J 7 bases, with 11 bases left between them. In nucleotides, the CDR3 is TGTGCCAGCAAAGAGGACAGAAATTCACCCCTCCACTTT. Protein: CASKEDRNSPLHF.